Listed here are 32 T cell receptor beta chains from one sample, sequenced in a study of T-cell reconstitution after alpha-beta-depleted transplantation in children. Molecular barcoding with unique molecular identifiers was used for the TCRbeta library. Each CDR3 protein is one row after TCRdb ran MiXCR on the PCR reads. This repertoire shows about 980,000 distinct CDR3 sequences, about 30% found once; its top ten account for roughly 28%. The specimen comprised PBMCs, mostly from graft donor cells, sampled 360 days after TCRalphabeta/CD19-depleted stem cell transplant. The receptors here all came from a boy in the first two years of life who had a stem cell transplant for SCID, so the T cells may come from the graft donor.

The rearrangement uses TRBV28 and TRBJ2-7; 10 bases align to TRBD1. J gave up 5 bases and V 7 bases, and 11 bases lay outside the gene matches. This CDR3 comprises 15 residues. Germline CDR1 MDHEN, CDR2 SYDVKM. As DNA, the CDR3 is TGTGCCAGCACCAGAGGAGGGACAGGGGACCACGAGCAGTACTTC. Translation gives CASTRGGTGDHEQYF.

This chain uses TRBV27 with TRBJ2-7, with a weak D call TRBD2 (7 bases). This CDR3 is built from 15 residues. V was pared by 5 bases and J by 3 bases, with 17 bases between. Looked up from germline, CDR1 is MNHEY and CDR2 is SMNVEV (reference sequence). CDR3 amino acids: CASSLVGGQVYEQYF. The CDR3 DNA sequence: TGTGCCAGCAGTCTCGTCGGGGGGCAAGTCTACGAGCAGTACTTC.

Concerning this clonotype itself: One end of the junction varies from germline; a read error may be responsible. The gene calls are TRBV5-1 and TRBJ2-2; no clear D gene. There are 14 residues in the CDR3. Germline V gene data show CDR1 as SGHRS and CDR2 as YFSETQ. The CDR3 DNA reads as TGCTCCAGCTCGAGCCGGCTGGGGACCGGGGAGCTGTTTTTT. This encodes CSSSSRLGTGELFF. Variable domain in full (rest from reference TRBV5-1 and TRBJ2-2): KAGVTQTPRYLIKTRGQQVTLSCSPISGHRSVSWYQQTPGQGLQFLFEYFSETQRNKGNFPGRFSGRQFSNSRSEMNVSTLELGDSALYLCSSSSRLGTGELFFGEGSRLTVL.

The J gene is TRBJ2-3, the V gene TRBV9; the D is unclear. V shed 4 bases and J shed 6 bases, with 12 bases lying between them. The germline gives CDR1 SGDLS, CDR2 YYNGEE. The CDR3 has 13 amino acids. The CDR3: CASSSVGSDTQYF. The CDR3 coding sequence is TGTGCCAGCAGCTCAGTGGGGTCCGATACGCAGTATTTT.

The chain uses TRBV11-1 and TRBJ1-1; 9 bases align to TRBD1. The length of the CDR3 is 17 residues. V shed 4 bases, J shed 0 bases, and the junction held 9 bases outside the gene matches. Germline CDR1 is SGHAT and CDR2 is FQDESV (reference sequence). This chain's CDR3 is CASSSMTGGLMNTEAFF. The DNA for the CDR3 is TGTGCCAGCAGCTCCATGACAGGGGGGCTGATGAACACTGAAGCTTTCTTT.

The CDR3 is CASSSLGGRGYTF. CDR3 sequence (DNA): TGTGCCAGCAGTTCCCTGGGGGGTCGGGGCTACACCTTC. This chain links TRBV7-9 with TRBJ1-2, with D maybe TRBD1 (5 bases). The germline V gene encodes CDR1 SEHNR and CDR2 FQNEAQ (reference sequence). With 6 bases removed from V and 8 bases from J, the gap between germline ends came to 16 bases. CDR3 length: 13 residues.

V is TRBV2 and J is TRBJ2-1; 8 bases match TRBD1. The CDR3 length is 15 residues. V lost 6 bases, J lost 2 bases, and 6 bases stayed unmatched. Per the germline V gene, CDR1 is SNHLY and CDR2 is FYNNEI. CDR3 nucleotide sequence: TGTGCCAGCAGCGCTGACAGGGGACCCTACAATGAGCAGTTCTTC. It specifies CASSADRGPYNEQFF. Supplemented by reference TRBV2 and TRBJ2-1, the full variable domain reads EPEVTQTPSHQVTQMGQEVILRCVPISNHLYFYWYRQILGQKVEFLVSFYNNEISEKSEIFDDQFSVERPDGSNFTLKIRSTKLEDSAMYFCASSADRGPYNEQFFGPGTRLTVL.

CDR3 loop: CSVDASYGYTF. The CDR3 nucleotides read TGCAGCGTTGACGCTAGCTATGGCTACACCTTC. The chain couples TRBV29-1 to TRBJ1-2; D is unresolved. Germline-derived CDR1 and CDR2 are SQVTM and ANQGSEA. V was trimmed by 3 bases and J by 4 bases, leaving 6 bases between them. The length of the CDR3 is 11 residues.

With respect to this clonotype: The junction departs from the called germline gene at one end, perhaps through a read error. The V gene is TRBV20-1, the J gene TRBJ2-1; TRBD2 matches at 8 bases. Germline V gives CDR1 DFQATT, CDR2 SNEGSKA (reference sequence). The CDR3 totals 15 residues. DNA for the CDR3: TGCTGTGCTAGAGGTTTCGGGGGGGTTTACAATGAGCAGTTCTTC. Its protein is CCARGFGGVYNEQFF.

The J gene is TRBJ2-1, the V gene TRBV3-1; tentatively, D is TRBD1 (5 bases). CDR3 size: 12 residues. Germline lookup yields CDR1 LGHDT and CDR2 YNNKEL (reference sequence). Trimming pared 1 base from V and 9 bases from J, leaving 7 bases between. The DNA for the CDR3 is TGTGCCAGCAGCCAAGCAAGGGGTGAGCAGTTCTTC. Translated, it gives CASSQARGEQFF.

The rearrangement uses TRBV7-8 and TRBJ2-3; the match to TRBD2 covers 10 bases. CDR1 is SGHVS, CDR2 FQNEAQ, per germline. V lost 1 base, J lost 2 bases, and 12 bases stayed unmatched. This CDR3 region has 19 residues. The CDR3 reads CASSLELAGDIWYTDTQYF. For the CDR3, the DNA is TGTGCCAGCAGCTTAGAGCTAGCGGGGGATATTTGGTACACAGATACGCAGTATTTT.

The J gene is TRBJ1-2, the V gene TRBV20-1; no firm D call. Germline V lookup: CDR1 DFQATT, CDR2 SNEGSKA (reference sequence). With 0 bases removed from V and 4 bases from J, the gap between germline ends came to 12 bases. CDR3 size: 14 residues. The CDR3 sequence is CSARDTREPYGYTF. The CDR3 nucleotides read TGCAGTGCTAGAGATACGAGGGAACCCTATGGCTACACCTTC.

Only one count was recorded for this clonotype. This chain links TRBV4-1 with TRBJ1-4; D not resolved. This CDR3 has 13 residues. Germline assignment: CDR1 MGHRA and CDR2 YSYEKL. V lost 0 bases and J lost 7, with 6 bases in between. Here the CDR3 reads CASSQDRPEKLFF. In DNA form, the CDR3 reads TGCGCCAGCAGCCAAGATCGGCCTGAAAAACTGTTTTTT.

The V and J genes are TRBV4-2 and TRBJ1-2, with D possibly matching TRBD1 (6 bases). V was cut by 7 bases and J by 4 bases, with 22 bases left in between. CDR3 length: 16 amino acids. Germline CDR1 reads LGHNA; CDR2 reads YNFKEQ. CDR3: CASTRSGQIFLYGYTF. CDR3 in DNA: TGTGCCAGCACCCGATCTGGACAGATCTTTCTCTATGGCTACACCTTC.

The sample holds a few counts of this clonotype. The chain joins TRBV7-9 to TRBJ2-5; maybe TRBD1 (5 bases). Between the trimmed V and J ends, which lost 0 bases and 0 bases, there was a span of 11 bases. This CDR3 has 16 amino acids. Germline V gives CDR1 SEHNR, CDR2 FQNEAQ (reference sequence). Here the CDR3 DNA reads TGTGCCAGCAGCTTAGCTGGGGCTCCTTACCAAGAGACCCAGTACTTC. Translating gives CASSLAGAPYQETQYF. Looking up the rest from reference TRBV7-9 and TRBJ2-5 gives the full variable domain: DTGVSQNPRHKITKRGQNVTFRCDPISEHNRLYWYRQTLGQGPEFLTYFQNEAQLEKSRLLSDRFSAERPKGSFSTLEIQRTEQGDSAMYLCASSLAGAPYQETQYFGPGTRLLVL.

The J gene is TRBJ2-1, the V gene TRBV12-3 or TRBV12-4; D perhaps matches TRBD1 (5 bases). Deletions cut 1 base from V and 9 bases from J, with 10 bases between. This CDR3 contains 13 residues. The CDR3 protein is CASSLVWGVEQFF. The CDR3 coding sequence is TGTGCCAGCAGTTTAGTCTGGGGCGTTGAGCAGTTCTTC.

This clonotype was seen a few times. The chain is built from TRBV29-1 and TRBJ2-1, with D possibly being TRBD1 or TRBD2 (5 bases each). CDR1 is SQVTM and CDR2 is ANQGSEA in the germline V gene. V lost 1 base and J 4 bases, leaving 17 bases between the germline ends. The CDR3 consists of 16 residues. The CDR3 loop reads CSVEGIPFGGYNEQFF. The CDR3 nucleotides are TGCAGCGTTGAAGGTATCCCCTTTGGGGGATACAATGAGCAGTTCTTC.

The chain is built from TRBV7-8 and TRBJ2-3; possibly TRBD1 or TRBD2 for D (5 bases each). Trimming removed 5 bases at V and 8 bases at J, with 20 bases between. The CDR3 loop spans 15 amino acids. Germline CDR1 reads SGHVS; CDR2 reads FQNEAQ. This CDR3 reads CASSRDVRSTGTQYF. The CDR3 DNA is TGTGCCAGCAGCCGGGACGTCCGGTCCACGGGTACGCAGTATTTT. The variable domain in full, with the rest retrieved from reference TRBV7-8 and TRBJ2-3, is GAGVSQSPRYKVAKRGQDVALRCDPISGHVSLFWYQQALGQGPEFLTYFQNEAQLDKSGLPSDRFFAERPEGSVSTLKIQRTQQEDSAVYLCASSRDVRSTGTQYFGPGTRLTVL.

The chain joins TRBV5-1 to TRBJ2-2, with no clear D. Per the germline V gene, CDR1 is SGHRS and CDR2 is YFSETQ. The length of the CDR3 is 16 residues. V was pared by 1 base and J by 2 bases, with 12 bases between. The CDR3 nucleotides are TGCGCCAGCAGCTTGTGGTGGAGCACTAACACCGGGGAGCTGTTTTTT. Amino acid sequence: CASSLWWSTNTGELFF.

The sample holds a few counts of this clonotype. This CDR3 is CASSQVDRGLYEQFF. The CDR3 DNA sequence: TGCGCCAGCAGCCAAGTGGACAGGGGGTTATATGAGCAGTTCTTC. The chain couples TRBV4-1 to TRBJ2-1; 10 positions agree with TRBD1. V was pared by 1 base and J by 8 bases, with 5 bases of the junction left unmatched. Germline CDR1 and CDR2: MGHRA and YSYEKL. There are 15 residues in the CDR3.

This clonotype was seen at least ten times. The CDR3 here is CASSSWDTYEQYF. The CDR3 nucleotides are TGTGCCAGCAGTTCCTGGGACACTTACGAGCAGTACTTC. J is TRBJ2-7 and V is TRBV12-3 or TRBV12-4; TRBD1 is a possible D gene (6 bases). V lost 4 bases to trimming and J lost 4 bases, with 11 bases between them. The CDR3 runs 13 residues.

V gene TRBV21-1 combines with J gene TRBJ2-5; the table gives TRBD1 as D, unverified against the DNA. TRBV21-1 is a recognized pseudogene. The CDR3 spans 17 residues. In DNA form, the CDR3 reads TGTGCCAGCAGCAAAAGGGTCAGGCCTTGGTACCAAGAGACCCAGTACTTC. The encoded protein is CASSKRVRPWYQETQYF.

The V and J genes are TRBV6-5 and TRBJ2-7, with unresolved D. Per germline, CDR1 MNHEY and CDR2 SVGAGI. The CDR3 consists of 14 residues. The V gene lost 0 bases and the J gene lost 5 bases, with 11 bases spanning the gap. The CDR3 nucleotides read TGTGCCAGCAGTTACTCTCCTCGGACCCACGAGCAGTACTTC. Translation gives CASSYSPRTHEQYF.

This clonotype was seen only a few times. The V gene is TRBV20-1, the J gene TRBJ2-7, with D perhaps matching TRBD2 (5 bases). Trimming took off 2 bases at V and 0 bases at J, with 8 bases between the two ends. The CDR3 consists of 13 residues. The V gene's germline CDR1 is DFQATT and CDR2 SNEGSKA (reference sequence). Here the CDR3 reads CSARNGNSYEQYF. CDR3 nucleotide sequence: TGCAGTGCTAGAAACGGGAACTCCTACGAGCAGTACTTC.

This clonotype was seen a few times. This sequence joins TRBV5-1 and TRBJ2-5; D ambiguous. CDR3 length equals 13 residues. The germline gives CDR1 SGHRS, CDR2 YFSETQ. The V end was cut by 4 bases, the J end by 4 bases, with 11 bases between. CDR3 DNA sequence: TGCGCCAGCAGCCTGACCGTGGTAGAGACCCAGTACTTC. Translating it yields CASSLTVVETQYF. The variable domain in full, with the rest retrieved from reference TRBV5-1 and TRBJ2-5, is KAGVTQTPRYLIKTRGQQVTLSCSPISGHRSVSWYQQTPGQGLQFLFEYFSETQRNKGNFPGRFSGRQFSNSRSEMNVSTLELGDSALYLCASSLTVVETQYFGPGTRLLVL.

This clonotype was counted only a few times. The chain joins TRBV4-2 to TRBJ2-5; possible D gene TRBD2, 6 bases. Germline V gives CDR1 LGHNA, CDR2 YNFKEQ. There are 15 residues in the CDR3. Trimming removed 3 bases from V and 5 bases from J, with 16 bases in between. In nucleotides, the CDR3 is TGTGCCAGCAGCCAGGGACTTCATAAGAGGGAGACCCAGTACTTC. This translates into CASSQGLHKRETQYF.

This clonotype was seen a handful of times. The chain joins TRBV2 to TRBJ2-7, with TRBD1 identical over 9 bases. The CDR3 is 16 residues long. V lost 5 bases and J lost 3; bases outside the gene matches: 11. Germline CDR1 SNHLY, CDR2 FYNNEI. Here the CDR3 reads CASSTDRDRDIYEQYF. The CDR3 DNA sequence: TGTGCCAGCAGTACCGACCGGGACAGGGACATCTACGAGCAGTACTTC.

This chain connects TRBV4-3 to TRBJ2-3; D gene uncertain. Trimming pared 1 base from V and 8 bases from J, leaving 10 bases between. Germline V gene lookup returns CDR1 LGHNA and CDR2 YSLEER. The CDR3 runs 13 residues. Written as DNA, the CDR3 is TGCGCCAGCAGCCAAGTTCGGGCTATTACGCAGTATTTT. It specifies CASSQVRAITQYF.

This clonotype was counted between two and nine times. The V and J genes are TRBV29-1 and TRBJ1-1, with unresolved D. Germline lookup yields CDR1 SQVTM and CDR2 ANQGSEA. The CDR3 covers 12 residues. CDR3 nucleotide sequence: TGCACATCCACCAGGACGGACACTGAAGCTTTCTTT. This codes for CTSTRTDTEAFF.

This rearrangement joins TRBV5-1 to TRBJ2-2; D uncertain. The germline CDR1 and CDR2 sequences are SGHRS and YFSETQ. V lost 3 bases, J lost 6 bases, and 15 bases lay in between. The CDR3 totals 15 residues. The CDR3 nucleotides are TGCGCCAGCAGCTCCTTCAATTCGTTCGCCGGGGAGCTGTTTTTT. Translated, it gives CASSSFNSFAGELFF.

A single count supports this clonotype. As the CDR3 is not closed by the conserved phenylalanine or tryptophan, this likely results from a read error. The gene calls are TRBV5-1 and TRBJ2-5; TRBD2 matches 8 bases. In germline, CDR1 is SGHRS, CDR2 YFSETQ. The CDR3 contains 16 residues. The ends lost 0 bases at V and 4 bases at J; junction bases unmatched: 8. The CDR3 loop reads CASSLGSGLVLETQYL. CDR3 bases: TGCGCCAGCAGCTTGGGTTCGGGACTAGTTTTAGAGACCCAGTACTTG.

This clonotype has a handful of counts. The chain links TRBV6-2 or TRBV6-3 to TRBJ1-5; D gene uncertain. Trimming took off 6 bases at V and 4 bases at J, with 7 bases between the two ends. Looked up from germline, CDR1 is MNHEY and CDR2 is SVGEGT. The CDR3 runs 12 residues. The CDR3 DNA reads as TGTGCCAGCAGCACCTTTAATCAGCCCCAGCATTTT. Its protein is CASSTFNQPQHF.